This T cell receptor beta chain was obtained from a study of blood T cell repertoires in COVID-19. Germline assignment: CDR1 SGHRS and CDR2 YFSETQ. V was shortened by 7 bases and J by 0 bases, with 10 bases between the two germline ends. The CDR3 runs 14 residues. In the original analysis: Amplified reference gene primers provided the basis for estimating nucleated cell counts. Here immunoSEQ multiplex PCR was the method, and the copy in TCRdb shows in-frame clones only, minus some. The V and J calls and clone size were taken over from that table, and D and trimming were inferred from the DNA. The data show 50,000 to 65,000 clones, roughly 85% seen once.

The sequence was obtained from a human donor in a cohort sampled during active COVID-19. J is TRBJ2-2 and V is TRBV5-1, with D unclear. Sequences were obtained from peripheral blood. CDR3 DNA sequence: TGCGCCAGCCGAGCCACAGCGAACACCGGGGAGCTGTTTTTT. It yields the protein CASRATANTGELFF.